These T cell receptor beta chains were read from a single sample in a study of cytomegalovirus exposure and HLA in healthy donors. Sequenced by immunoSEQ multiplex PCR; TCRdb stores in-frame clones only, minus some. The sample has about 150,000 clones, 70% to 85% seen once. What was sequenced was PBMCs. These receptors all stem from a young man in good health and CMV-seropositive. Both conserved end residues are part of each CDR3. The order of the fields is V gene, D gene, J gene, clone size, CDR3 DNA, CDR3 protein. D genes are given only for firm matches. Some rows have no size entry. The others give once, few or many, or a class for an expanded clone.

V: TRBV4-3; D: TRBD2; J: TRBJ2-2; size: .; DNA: TGCGCCAGCAGCCAAGGAACTCCGGGCGGGGGGGTTCACGGGGAGCTGTTTTTT; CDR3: CASSQGTPGGGVHGELFF
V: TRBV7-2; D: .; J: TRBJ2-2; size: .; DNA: TGTGCCAGCAGCTTAGCGAGAGGGAACGGGGAGCTGTTTTTT; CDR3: CASSLARGNGELFF
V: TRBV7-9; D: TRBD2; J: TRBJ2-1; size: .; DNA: TGTGCCAGCAGCTCTACATGGACTAGATGGAATGAGCAGTTCTTC; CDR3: CASSSTWTRWNEQFF
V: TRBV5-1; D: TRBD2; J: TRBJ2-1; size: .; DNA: TGCGCCAGCAGCTTCGAGGGAGGGAGTCACAATGAGCAGTTCTTC; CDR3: CASSFEGGSHNEQFF
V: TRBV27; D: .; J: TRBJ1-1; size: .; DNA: TGTGCCAGCAGTTTTGCGGGCGGTACTGAAGCTTTCTTT; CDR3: CASSFAGGTEAFF
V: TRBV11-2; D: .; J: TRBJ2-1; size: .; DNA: TGTGCCAGCAGCTTAGATCCCCCCAGGCCCTACAATGAGCAGTTCTTC; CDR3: CASSLDPPRPYNEQFF
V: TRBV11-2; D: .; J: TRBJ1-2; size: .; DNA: TGTGCCAGCAGCTTAGATAGCAGTGGCGGCTACACCTTC; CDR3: CASSLDSSGGYTF
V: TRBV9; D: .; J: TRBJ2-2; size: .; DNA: TGTGCCAGCAGCCCCCGTCTCCAGGGGAGCACCGGGGAGCTGTTTTTT; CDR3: CASSPRLQGSTGELFF
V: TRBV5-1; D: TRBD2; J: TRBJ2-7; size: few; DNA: TGCGCCAGCAGCCGCCCGACTAGCGGGGTCTACGAGCAGTACTTC; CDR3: CASSRPTSGVYEQYF
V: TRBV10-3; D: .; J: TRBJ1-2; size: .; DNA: TGTGCCATCAGTGAGACAAGGGGAACGAGTGGCTACACCTTC; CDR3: CAISETRGTSGYTF
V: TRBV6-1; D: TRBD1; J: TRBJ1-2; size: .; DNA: TGTGCCAGCAGTGGGGACAGGGGAAGCTATGGCTACACCTTC; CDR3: CASSGDRGSYGYTF
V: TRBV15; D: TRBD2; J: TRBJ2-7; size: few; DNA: TGTGCCACCAGCAGAGCCCGAGGCCTAGCGGCTATCGGCGAGCAGTACTTC; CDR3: CATSRARGLAAIGEQYF
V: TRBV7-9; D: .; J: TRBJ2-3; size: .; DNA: TGTGCCAGCAGCTCAAGACAGGGAGGAGATACGCAGTATTTT; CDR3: CASSSRQGGDTQYF
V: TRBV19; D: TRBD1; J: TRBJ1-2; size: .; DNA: TGTGCCAGTAGTCCAAGGGACAGGAACTATGGCTACACCTTC; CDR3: CASSPRDRNYGYTF
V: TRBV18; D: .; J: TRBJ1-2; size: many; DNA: TGTGCCAGCTCACCGGACAGCCTCTATGGCTACACCTTC; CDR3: CASSPDSLYGYTF
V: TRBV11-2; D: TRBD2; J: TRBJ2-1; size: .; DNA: TGTGCCAGCAGCCTTCTAGCGGGGGTCCACAATGAGCAGTTCTTC; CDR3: CASSLLAGVHNEQFF
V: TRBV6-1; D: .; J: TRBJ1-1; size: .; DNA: TGTGCCACCATGCTCGGGGTGAAGGCTGAAGCTTTCTTT; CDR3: CATMLGVKAEAFF
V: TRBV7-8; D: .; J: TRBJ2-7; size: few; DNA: TGTGCCAGCAGCCCAGTGGCCTACGAGCAGTACTTC; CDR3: CASSPVAYEQYF
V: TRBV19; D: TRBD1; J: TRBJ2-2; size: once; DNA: TGTGCCAGTAGTGCGTGGACAGGGGTCACCGGGGAGCTGTTTTTT; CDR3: CASSAWTGVTGELFF
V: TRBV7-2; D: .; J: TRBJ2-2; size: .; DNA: TGTGCCAGCAGCCCCCGGACGGGGACCGGGGAGCTGTTTTTT; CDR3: CASSPRTGTGELFF
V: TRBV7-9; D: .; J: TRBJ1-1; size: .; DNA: TGTGCCAGCAGCGTAGATCAGGGGCGCCGAACTGAAGCTTTCTTT; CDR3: CASSVDQGRRTEAFF
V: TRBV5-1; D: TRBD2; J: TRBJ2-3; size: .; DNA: TGCGCCAGCAGCACTCCTAGCGGGAGTATGGATACGCAGTATTTT; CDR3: CASSTPSGSMDTQYF
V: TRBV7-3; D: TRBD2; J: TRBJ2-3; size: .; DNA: TGTGCCAGCAGCAGGAGCGGGAGTACAGATACGCAGTATTTT; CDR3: CASSRSGSTDTQYF
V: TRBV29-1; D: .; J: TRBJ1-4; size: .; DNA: TGCAGCGTTGTGTCCGCAACTAATGAAAAACTGTTTTTT; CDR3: CSVVSATNEKLFF
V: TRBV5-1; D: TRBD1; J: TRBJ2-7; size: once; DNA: TGCGCCAGCAGCTTGGGACAGGGGGCCTACGAGCAGTACTTC; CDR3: CASSLGQGAYEQYF
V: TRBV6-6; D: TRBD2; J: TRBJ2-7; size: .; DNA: TGTGCCAGCAGGGACCTCGGGAGGTACGAGCAGTACTTC; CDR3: CASRDLGRYEQYF
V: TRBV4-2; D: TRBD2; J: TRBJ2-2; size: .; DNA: TGTGCCAGCAGCCCGTCTGGTAGCGGGAAGGCGAACACCGGGGAGCTGTTTTTT; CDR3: CASSPSGSGKANTGELFF
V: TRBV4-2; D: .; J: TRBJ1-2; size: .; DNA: TGTGCCAGCAGCCCGGAACAGGGTATGGTGGACTATGGCTACACCTTC; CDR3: CASSPEQGMVDYGYTF